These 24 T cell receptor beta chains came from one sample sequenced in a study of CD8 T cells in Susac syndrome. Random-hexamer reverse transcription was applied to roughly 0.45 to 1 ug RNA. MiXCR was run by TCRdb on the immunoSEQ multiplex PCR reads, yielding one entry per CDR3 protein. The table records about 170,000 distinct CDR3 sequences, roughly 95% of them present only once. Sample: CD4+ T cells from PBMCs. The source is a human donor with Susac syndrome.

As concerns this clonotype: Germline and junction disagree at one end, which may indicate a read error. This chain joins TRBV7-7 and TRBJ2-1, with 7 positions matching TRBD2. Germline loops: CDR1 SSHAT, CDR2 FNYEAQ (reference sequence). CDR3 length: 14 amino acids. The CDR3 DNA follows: TGTGCTAGCAGCTCTTCGTTTGAGCGGGGACAGCAGTTCTTC. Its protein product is CASSSSFERGQQFF.

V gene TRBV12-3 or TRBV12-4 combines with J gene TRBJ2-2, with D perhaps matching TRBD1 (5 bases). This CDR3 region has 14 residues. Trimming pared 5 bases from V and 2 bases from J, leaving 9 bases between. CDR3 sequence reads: CASSPDSNTGELFF. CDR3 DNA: TGTGCCAGCAGTCCAGACAGTAACACCGGGGAGCTGTTTTTT.

CDR3 sequence reads: CASSFVQGSNQPQHF. In DNA form, the CDR3 reads TGTGCCAGCAGTTTTGTACAGGGGAGCAATCAGCCCCAGCATTTT. V and J are TRBV28 and TRBJ1-5; 7 bases agree with TRBD1. From germline, CDR1 is MDHEN and CDR2 SYDVKM. V trimming: 3 bases; J trimming: 1 base; junction bases outside the gene matches: 3. This CDR3 has 15 amino acids.

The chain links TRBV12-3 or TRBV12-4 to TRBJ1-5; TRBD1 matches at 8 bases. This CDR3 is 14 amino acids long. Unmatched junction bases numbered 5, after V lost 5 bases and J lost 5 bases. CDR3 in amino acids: CASSTTTGDQPQHF. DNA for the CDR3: TGTGCCAGCAGTACGACGACAGGGGATCAGCCCCAGCATTTT.

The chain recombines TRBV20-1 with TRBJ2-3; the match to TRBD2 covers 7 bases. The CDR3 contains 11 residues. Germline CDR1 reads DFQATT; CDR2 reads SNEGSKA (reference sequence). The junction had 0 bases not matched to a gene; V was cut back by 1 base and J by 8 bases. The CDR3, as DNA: TGCAGTGCTAGAGGGGGGGGTACGCAGTATTTT. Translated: CSARGGGTQYF.

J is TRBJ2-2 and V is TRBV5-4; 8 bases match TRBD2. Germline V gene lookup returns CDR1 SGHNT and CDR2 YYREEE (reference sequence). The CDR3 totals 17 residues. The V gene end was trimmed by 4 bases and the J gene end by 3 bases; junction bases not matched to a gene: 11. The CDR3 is CASSVRTSGTYTGELFF. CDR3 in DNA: TGTGCCAGCAGCGTAAGAACTAGCGGAACATACACCGGGGAGCTGTTTTTT. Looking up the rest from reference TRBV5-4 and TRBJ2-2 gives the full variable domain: ETGVTQSPTHLIKTRGQQVTLRCSSQSGHNTVSWYQQALGQGPQFIFQYYREEENGRGNFPPRFSGLQFPNYSSELNVNALELDDSALYLCASSVRTSGTYTGELFFGEGSRLTVL.

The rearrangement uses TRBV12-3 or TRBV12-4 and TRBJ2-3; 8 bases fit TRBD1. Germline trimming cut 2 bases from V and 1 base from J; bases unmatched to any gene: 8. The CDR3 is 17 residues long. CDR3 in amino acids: CASSLNPGQVRTDTQYF. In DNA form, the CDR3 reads TGTGCCAGCAGTTTAAACCCGGGACAGGTACGCACAGATACGCAGTATTTT.

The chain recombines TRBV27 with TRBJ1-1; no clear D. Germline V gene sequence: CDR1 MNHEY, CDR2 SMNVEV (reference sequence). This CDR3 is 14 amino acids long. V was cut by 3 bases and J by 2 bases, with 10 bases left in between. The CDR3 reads CASSFSSGNTEAFF. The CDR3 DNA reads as TGTGCCAGCAGTTTCTCCTCAGGTAACACTGAAGCTTTCTTT.

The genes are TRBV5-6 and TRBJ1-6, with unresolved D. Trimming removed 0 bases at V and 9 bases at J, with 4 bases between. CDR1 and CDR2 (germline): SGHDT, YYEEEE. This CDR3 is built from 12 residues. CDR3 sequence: CASSLGLSPLHF. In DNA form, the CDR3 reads TGTGCCAGCAGCTTGGGGCTTTCACCCCTCCACTTT.

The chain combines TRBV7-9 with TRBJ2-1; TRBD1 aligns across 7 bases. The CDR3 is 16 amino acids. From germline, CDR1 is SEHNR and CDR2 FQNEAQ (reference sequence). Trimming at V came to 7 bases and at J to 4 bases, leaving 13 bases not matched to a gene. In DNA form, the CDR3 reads TGTGCCAGCATTATCGAGTTTGGACAGGCATACAATGAGCAGTTCTTC. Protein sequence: CASIIEFGQAYNEQFF.

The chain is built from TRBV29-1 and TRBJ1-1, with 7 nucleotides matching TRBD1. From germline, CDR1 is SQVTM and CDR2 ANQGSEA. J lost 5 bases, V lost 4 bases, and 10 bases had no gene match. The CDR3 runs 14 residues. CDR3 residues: CSVGATGRRTEAFF. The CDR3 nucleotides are TGCAGCGTTGGGGCGACAGGGAGGAGGACTGAAGCTTTCTTT.

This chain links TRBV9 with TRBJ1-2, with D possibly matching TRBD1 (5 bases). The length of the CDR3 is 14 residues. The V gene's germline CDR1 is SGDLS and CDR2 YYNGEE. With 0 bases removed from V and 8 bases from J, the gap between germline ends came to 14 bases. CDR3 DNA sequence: TGTGCCAGCAGCGTAGAGTCGAGGGGTGGCGGCTACACCTTC. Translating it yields CASSVESRGGGYTF.

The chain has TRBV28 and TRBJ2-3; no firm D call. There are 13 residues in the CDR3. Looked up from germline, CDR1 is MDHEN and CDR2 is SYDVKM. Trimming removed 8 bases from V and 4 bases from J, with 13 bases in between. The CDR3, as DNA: TGTGCCAGCTCCCCGACCCATCCAGATACGCAGTATTTT. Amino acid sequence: CASSPTHPDTQYF.

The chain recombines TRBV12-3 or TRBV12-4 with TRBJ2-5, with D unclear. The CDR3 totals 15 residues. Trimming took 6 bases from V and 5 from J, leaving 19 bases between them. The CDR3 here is CASSRGEKAGETQYF. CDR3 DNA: TGTGCCAGCAGCCGCGGCGAAAAGGCCGGGGAGACCCAGTACTTC.

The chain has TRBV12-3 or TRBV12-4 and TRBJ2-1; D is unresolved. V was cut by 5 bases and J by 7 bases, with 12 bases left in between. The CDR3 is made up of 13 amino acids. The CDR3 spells CASSSRRRNEQFF. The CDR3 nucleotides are TGTGCCAGCAGTAGCCGGCGCCGGAATGAGCAGTTCTTC.

The CDR3 loop reads CATSRGQKYEQYF. The CDR3 coding sequence is TGTGCCACCAGCAGAGGGCAGAAATACGAGCAGTACTTC. This chain joins TRBV15 and TRBJ2-7; D uncertain. CDR3 length: 13 residues. Per the germline V gene, CDR1 is LNHNV and CDR2 is YYDKDF (reference sequence). Trimming took off 1 base at V and 4 bases at J, with 8 bases between the two ends.

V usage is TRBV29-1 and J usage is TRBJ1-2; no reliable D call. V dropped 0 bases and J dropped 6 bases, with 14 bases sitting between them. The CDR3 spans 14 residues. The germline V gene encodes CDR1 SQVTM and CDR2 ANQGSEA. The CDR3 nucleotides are TGCAGCGTTGAAGATCGCGGGGAGTTGGATGGCTACACCTTC. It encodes CSVEDRGELDGYTF.

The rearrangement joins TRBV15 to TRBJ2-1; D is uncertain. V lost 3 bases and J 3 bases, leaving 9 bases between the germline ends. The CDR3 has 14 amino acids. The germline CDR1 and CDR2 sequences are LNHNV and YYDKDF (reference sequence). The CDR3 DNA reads TGTGCCACCAGCAGTTTAGGGCGCTACAATGAGCAGTTCTTC. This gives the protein CATSSLGRYNEQFF.

CDR3 in amino acids: CASSPQGETGRVTDTQYF. The CDR3 nucleotides are TGCGCCAGCAGCCCCCAGGGGGAGACAGGGAGGGTCACAGATACGCAGTATTTT. V usage is TRBV4-1 and J usage is TRBJ2-3; D is possibly TRBD1 or TRBD2 (7 bases each). Per the germline V gene, CDR1 is MGHRA and CDR2 is YSYEKL. This CDR3 has 18 residues. V was trimmed by 4 bases and J by 2 bases, leaving 22 bases between them.

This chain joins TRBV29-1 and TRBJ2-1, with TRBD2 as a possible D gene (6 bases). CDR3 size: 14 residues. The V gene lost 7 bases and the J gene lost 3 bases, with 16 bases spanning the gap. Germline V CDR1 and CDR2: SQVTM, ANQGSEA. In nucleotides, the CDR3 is TGCAGCGCCCTCTCCCGGGACTTCTACAATGAGCAGTTCTTC. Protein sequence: CSALSRDFYNEQFF.

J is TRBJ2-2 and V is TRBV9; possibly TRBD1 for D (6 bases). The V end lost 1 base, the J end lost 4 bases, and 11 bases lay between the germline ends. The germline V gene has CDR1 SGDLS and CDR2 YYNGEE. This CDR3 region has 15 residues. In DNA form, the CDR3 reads TGTGCCAGCAGCGTATTGGGGGCAGGCACCGGGGAGCTGTTTTTT. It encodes CASSVLGAGTGELFF.

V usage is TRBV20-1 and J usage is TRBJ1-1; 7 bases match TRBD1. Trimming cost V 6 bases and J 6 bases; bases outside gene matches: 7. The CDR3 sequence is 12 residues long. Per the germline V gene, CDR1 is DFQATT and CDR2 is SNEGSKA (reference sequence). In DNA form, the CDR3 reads TGCAGTGCCCAGACAGGGTCCCCTGAAGCTTTCTTT. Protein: CSAQTGSPEAFF.

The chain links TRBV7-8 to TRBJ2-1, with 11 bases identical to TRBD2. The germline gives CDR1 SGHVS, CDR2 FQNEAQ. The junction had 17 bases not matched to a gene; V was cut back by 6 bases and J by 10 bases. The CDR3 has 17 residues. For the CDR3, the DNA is TGTGCCAGCAGTGCCCTTTCGAGACTAGCGGGGCCTTTGGAGCAGTTCTTC. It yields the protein CASSALSRLAGPLEQFF.

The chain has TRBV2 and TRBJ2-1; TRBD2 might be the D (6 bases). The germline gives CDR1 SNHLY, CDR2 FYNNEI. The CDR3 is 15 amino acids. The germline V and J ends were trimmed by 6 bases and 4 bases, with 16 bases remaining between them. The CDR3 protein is CASRASSGLYNEQFF. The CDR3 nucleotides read TGTGCCAGCAGAGCGTCCTCGGGACTTTACAATGAGCAGTTCTTC.